Sequencing of this TCR beta chain was carried out in a study of post-analysis software for immune sequencing data. General study points: Analysis by F measure revealed that same-batch samples clustered strongly together. The five TRBV segments detected at higher frequency in patients than in controls included TRBV5-6, TRBV5-1 and TRBV20-1. Those with multiple sclerosis, the patient group, showed significantly lower normalized Chao1 diversity than controls.

The CDR3 has 15 amino acids. CDR1 is DFQATT, CDR2 SNEGSKA, per germline (reference sequence). The sample holds one count of this clonotype. Antigen specificity is unknown. Libraries were made from TCR beta cDNA, and they carried unique molecular identifiers. Input amounts of roughly 0.85 to 11 million T cells were used. These gave roughly 500,000 cDNA molecules, so each molecule approximated one T cell. TCRdb redid the calling of the PCR reads with MiXCR, one entry per CDR3 protein. The data show hundreds of thousands of distinct CDR3 sequences, roughly 27% seen once. The rearrangement uses TRBV20-1 and TRBJ2-5; 12 bases match TRBD2. Matching the DNA end better, TRBJ2-7 makes the J call doubtful. The sequence derives from a girl between 10 and 17 years old with multiple sclerosis. Sequencing was done on a sample of blood. The CDR3 loop reads CSAPGLAGSYNEQYF. For the CDR3, the DNA is TGCAGTGCCCCGGGACTAGCGGGTTCCTACAACGAGCAGTACTTC.